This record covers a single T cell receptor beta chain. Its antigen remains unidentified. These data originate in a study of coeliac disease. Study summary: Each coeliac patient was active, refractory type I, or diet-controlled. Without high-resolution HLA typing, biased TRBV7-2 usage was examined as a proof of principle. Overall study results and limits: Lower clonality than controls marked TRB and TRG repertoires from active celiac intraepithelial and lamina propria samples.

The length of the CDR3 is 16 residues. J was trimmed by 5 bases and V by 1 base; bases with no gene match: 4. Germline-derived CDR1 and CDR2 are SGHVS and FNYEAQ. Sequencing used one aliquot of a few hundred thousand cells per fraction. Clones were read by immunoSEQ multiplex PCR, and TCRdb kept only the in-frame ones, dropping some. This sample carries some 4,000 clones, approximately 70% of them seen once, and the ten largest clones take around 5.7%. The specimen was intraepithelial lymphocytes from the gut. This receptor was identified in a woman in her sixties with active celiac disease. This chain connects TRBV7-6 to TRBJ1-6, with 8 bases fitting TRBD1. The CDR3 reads CASSLEQGVNNSPLHF. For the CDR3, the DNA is TGTGCCAGCAGCTTAGAACAGGGGGTCAATAATTCACCCCTCCACTTT. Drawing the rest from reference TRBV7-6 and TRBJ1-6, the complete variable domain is GAGVSQSPRYKVTKRGQDVALRCDPISGHVSLYWYRQALGQGPEFLTYFNYEAQQDKSGLPNDRFSAERPEGSISTLTIQRTEQRDSAMYRCASSLEQGVNNSPLHFGNGTRLTVT.